The subject of this entry is one T cell receptor beta chain. The data belong to a study of CD8+ T cells in alopecia areata. Treatment defined: oral pan-JAK inhibitor, 5-10 mg twice daily. The V gene end was trimmed by 0 bases and the J gene end by 5 bases; junction bases not matched to a gene: 4. The CDR3 runs 14 residues. The V gene's germline CDR1 is GTSNPN and CDR2 SVGIG (reference sequence). In each case, RNA was isolated and then reverse transcribed into cDNA as the sequencing template. Assay used: immunoSEQ multiplex PCR; TCRdb lists only in-frame clones, some missing. The sample gives about 200,000 clones, about 62% of which show up once; under 7% is in the top ten.

This chain connects TRBV30 to TRBJ2-3; 8 bases map to TRBD2. Sample: CD4+ T cells sorted from blood, taken at week 24, from a patient treated with tofacitinib. The source is a human donor with alopecia areata. This chain's CDR3 is CAWSVELAVDTQYF. CDR3 bases: TGTGCCTGGAGTGTTGAACTAGCGGTAGATACGCAGTATTTT.